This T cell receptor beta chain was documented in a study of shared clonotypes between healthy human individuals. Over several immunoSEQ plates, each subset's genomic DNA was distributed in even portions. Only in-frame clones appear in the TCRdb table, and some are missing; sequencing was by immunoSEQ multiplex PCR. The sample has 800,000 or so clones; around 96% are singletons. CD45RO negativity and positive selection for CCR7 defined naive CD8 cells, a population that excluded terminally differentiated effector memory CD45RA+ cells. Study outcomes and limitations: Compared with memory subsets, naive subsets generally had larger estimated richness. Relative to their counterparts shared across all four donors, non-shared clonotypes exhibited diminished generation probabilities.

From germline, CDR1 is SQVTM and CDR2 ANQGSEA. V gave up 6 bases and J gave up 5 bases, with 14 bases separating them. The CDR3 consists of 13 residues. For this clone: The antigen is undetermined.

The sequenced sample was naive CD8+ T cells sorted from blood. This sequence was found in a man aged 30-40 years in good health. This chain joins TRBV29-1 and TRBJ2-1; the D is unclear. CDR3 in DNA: TGCAGCGTGGCAGGAATGGCACACAATGAGCAGTTCTTC. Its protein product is CSVAGMAHNEQFF.